Sequencing of this TCR beta chain was carried out in a study of neurological immune-mediated disorders. The study's findings and limits: When grouped phylogenetically, the repertoires of 18 of the 34 multiple sclerosis patients fell together in one related-CDR3 cluster, which is a possible signature.

CDR1 and CDR2 from the germline V gene are SGHNT and YYREEE (reference sequence). This CDR3 region has 16 residues. The J segment lost 5 bases and the V segment lost 4 bases, leaving 8 bases of the junction unmatched. One entry per CDR3 protein, called by TCRdb with MiXCR from the 5' RACE reads. Among about 80,000 distinct CDR3 sequences listed, 5% to 6% were seen once. This clonotype was observed at least ten times. Antigen specificity is unknown. Time point described: longitudinal time-point 2. J is TRBJ2-1 and V is TRBV5-4, with 11 bases matching TRBD2. Sample: PBMCs. The receptor was derived from an older woman with multiple sclerosis. This CDR3 is CASSPLPSGGHNEQFF. The CDR3 nucleotides are TGTGCCAGCAGCCCCCTCCCTAGCGGGGGGCACAATGAGCAGTTCTTC.